Listed below are T cell receptor beta chains from one sample, sequenced in a study of blood T cells in healthy people across ages. TCRdb used MiXCR to reprocess the 5' RACE reads, holding one entry per CDR3 protein. The data contain about 800,000 distinct CDR3 sequences, 20% to 25% of them singletons. These records were also assigned to another study, of T cells of mothers and their children.

Specimen: blood. The receptors were sampled from a boy aged 5-17 years in good health. The CDR3 runs from the conserved cysteine through the conserved F or W. The D gene is left open where the match is weak. Some rows have no size entry. The others give once, few or many, or a class for an expanded clone.

>TRBV6-6|NA|few|TRBJ2-4
CASRMSGRNIQYF
TGTGCCAGCAGAATGTCAGGGAGAAACATTCAGTACTTC
>TRBV10-3|NA|NA|TRBJ2-3
CAISEGPEIGTQYF
TGTGCCATCAGCGAAGGACCTGAGATCGGTACGCAGTATTTT
>TRBV11-2|NA|few|TRBJ2-1
CASSEGGTGTKYNEQFF
TGTGCCAGCAGTGAGGGGGGTACCGGGACTAAGTACAATGAGCAGTTCTTC
>TRBV20-1|TRBD1|NA|TRBJ1-1
CSARTRRTGLNTEAFF
TGCAGTGCTAGAACCCGGAGGACAGGGTTGAACACTGAAGCTTTCTTT
>TRBV4-1|NA|few|TRBJ2-7
CASSQGQGSDEQYF
TGCGCCAGCAGCCAAGGGCAGGGGTCCGACGAGCAGTACTTC
>TRBV7-9|TRBD1|few|TRBJ2-6
CASSLGGQRSSGANVLTF
TGTGCCAGCAGCTTAGGGGGACAGCGCAGCTCTGGGGCCAACGTCCTGACTTTC
>TRBV9|TRBD1|NA|TRBJ1-2
CASSAQQGHGYTF
TGTGCCAGCAGCGCCCAACAGGGGCATGGCTACACCTTC
>TRBV10-3|TRBD2|once|TRBJ2-7
CAIRRPAIAGDHEQYF
TGTGCCATCAGAAGACCAGCGATAGCGGGAGACCACGAGCAGTACTTC
>TRBV3-1|NA|NA|TRBJ2-7
CASSQAISTDSYEQYF
TGTGCCAGCAGCCAAGCGATCTCGACAGACTCCTACGAGCAGTACTTC
>TRBV7-2|TRBD1|few|TRBJ2-7
CASSSRGQGEQYF
TGTGCCAGCAGCTCCAGGGGGCAGGGCGAGCAGTACTTC
>TRBV5-1|TRBD1|NA|TRBJ1-2
CASSLATGQSYYGYTF
TGCGCCAGCAGCTTGGCTACGGGACAGTCGTACTATGGCTACACCTTC
>TRBV30|NA|NA|TRBJ2-1
CAYTGPRLGYNEQFF
TGTGCCTACACGGGACCCAGGTTGGGATACAATGAGCAGTTCTTC
>TRBV10-3|NA|NA|TRBJ2-3
CAIAQDTDTQYF
TGTGCCATCGCACAAGACACAGATACGCAGTATTTT
>TRBV7-2|TRBD2|NA|TRBJ2-4
CASSPTSGGNLAKNIQYF
TGTGCCAGCAGCCCCACTAGCGGGGGGAACCTAGCCAAAAACATTCAGTACTTC
>TRBV29-1|TRBD1|NA|TRBJ1-2
CSVDATGDYYGYTF
TGCAGCGTTGACGCGACAGGGGATTACTATGGCTACACCTTC
>TRBV9|NA|NA|TRBJ2-6
CASSVQSGANVLTF
TGTGCCAGCAGCGTACAGAGCGGGGCCAACGTCCTGACTTTC
>TRBV7-2|NA|NA|TRBJ2-3
CASSRLGRDLSSTDTQYF
TGTGCCAGCAGTCGCTTAGGGCGGGATCTCTCTAGCACAGATACGCAGTATTTT
>TRBV28|TRBD2|NA|TRBJ2-1
CASSLWPGRGNEQFF
TGTGCCAGCAGTTTATGGCCAGGGAGGGGCAATGAGCAGTTCTTC
>TRBV18|NA|NA|TRBJ2-7
CASSPRDRVGYYEQYF
TGTGCCAGCTCACCTCGTGACCGGGTTGGGTACTACGAGCAGTACTTC
>TRBV6-2/TRBV6-3|NA|NA|TRBJ1-2
CASRDPGSPRVRGYTF
TGTGCCAGCAGGGACCCAGGGTCCCCGAGGGTACGTGGCTACACCTTC
>TRBV12-3/TRBV12-4|NA|NA|TRBJ2-6
CASSRTTGANVLTF
TGTGCCAGCAGCCGGACGACTGGGGCCAACGTCCTGACTTTC
>TRBV2|NA|NA|TRBJ2-7
CATTGNSYSYEQYF
TGTGCCACCACAGGGAACAGTTACTCCTACGAGCAGTACTTC